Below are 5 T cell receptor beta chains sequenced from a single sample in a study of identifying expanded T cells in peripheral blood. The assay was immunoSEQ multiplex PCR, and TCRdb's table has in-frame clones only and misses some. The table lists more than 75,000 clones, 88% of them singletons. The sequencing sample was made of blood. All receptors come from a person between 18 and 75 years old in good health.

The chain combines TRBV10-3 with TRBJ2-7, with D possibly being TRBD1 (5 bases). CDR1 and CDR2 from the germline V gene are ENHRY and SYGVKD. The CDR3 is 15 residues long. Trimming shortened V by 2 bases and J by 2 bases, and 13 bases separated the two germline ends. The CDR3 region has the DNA TGTGCCATCAGTGAGGCAGCAGGGCAGACCTACGAGCAGTACTTC. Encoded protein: CAISEAAGQTYEQYF.

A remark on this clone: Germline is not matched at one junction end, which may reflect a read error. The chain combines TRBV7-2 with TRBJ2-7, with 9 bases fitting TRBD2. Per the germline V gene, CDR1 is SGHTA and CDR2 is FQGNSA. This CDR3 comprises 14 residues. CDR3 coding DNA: TGTGCCAGCAGCCCGGGACTAGCCTCCCACGAGCAGTACTTC. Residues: CASSPGLASHEQYF.

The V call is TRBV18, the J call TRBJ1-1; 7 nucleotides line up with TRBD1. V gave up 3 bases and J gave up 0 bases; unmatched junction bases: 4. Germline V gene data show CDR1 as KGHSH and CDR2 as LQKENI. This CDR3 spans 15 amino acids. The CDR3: CASSPEGAVNTEAFF. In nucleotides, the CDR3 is TGTGCCAGCTCACCGGAGGGGGCGGTGAACACTGAAGCTTTCTTT.

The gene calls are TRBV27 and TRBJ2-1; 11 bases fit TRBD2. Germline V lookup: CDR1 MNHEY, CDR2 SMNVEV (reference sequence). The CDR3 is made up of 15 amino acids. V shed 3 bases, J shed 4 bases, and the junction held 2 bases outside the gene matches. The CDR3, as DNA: TGTGCCAGCAGTTTTGGACTAGCGGGTTACAATGAGCAGTTCTTC. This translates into CASSFGLAGYNEQFF.

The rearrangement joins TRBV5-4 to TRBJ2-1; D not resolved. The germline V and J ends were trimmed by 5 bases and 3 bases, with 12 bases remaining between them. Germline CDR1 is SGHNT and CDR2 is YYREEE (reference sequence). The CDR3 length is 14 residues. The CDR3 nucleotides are TGTGCCAGCAGGGATTGGACGGTCTACAATGAGCAGTTCTTC. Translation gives CASRDWTVYNEQFF. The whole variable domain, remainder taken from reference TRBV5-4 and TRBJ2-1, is ETGVTQSPTHLIKTRGQQVTLRCSSQSGHNTVSWYQQALGQGPQFIFQYYREEENGRGNFPPRFSGLQFPNYSSELNVNALELDDSALYLCASRDWTVYNEQFFGPGTRLTVL.